The rows below give T cell receptor beta chains drawn from one sample of a study of control samples from healthy donors and cancer patients. Some clones are missing from TCRdb's copy, which holds only in-frame ones; the method was immunoSEQ multiplex PCR. The sample lists 150,000 to 200,000 clones; about 90% were seen once. Sequences were obtained from blood. Receptor source: a man younger than 35 in good health. Both conserved end residues are part of each CDR3. D genes are given only for firm matches.

J gene: TRBJ1-6; CDR3 length: 13; D gene: .; V gene: TRBV10-3; CDR3 DNA: TGTGCCATCAGTGGCCAGACAAATTCACCCCTCCACTTT; CDR3 protein: CAISGQTNSPLHF
J gene: TRBJ1-5; CDR3 length: 13; D gene: .; V gene: TRBV7-2; CDR3 DNA: TGTGCCAGCAGCTTAAAAGGGAATCAGCCCCAGCATTTT; CDR3 protein: CASSLKGNQPQHF
J gene: TRBJ2-3; CDR3 length: 14; D gene: .; V gene: TRBV6-4; CDR3 DNA: TGTGCCAGCAGTGAAGAGGGAGGCACAGATACGCAGTATTTT; CDR3 protein: CASSEEGGTDTQYF
J gene: TRBJ2-1; CDR3 length: 14; D gene: TRBD2; V gene: TRBV29-1; CDR3 DNA: TGCAGCGTGAGGGGGACGGGAGGGTACAATGAGCAGTTCTTC; CDR3 protein: CSVRGTGGYNEQFF
J gene: TRBJ2-7; CDR3 length: 12; D gene: .; V gene: TRBV28; CDR3 DNA: TGTGCCAGCAGTGACAGGCTCTACGAGCAGTACTTC; CDR3 protein: CASSDRLYEQYF
J gene: TRBJ2-2; CDR3 length: 16; D gene: .; V gene: TRBV5-1; CDR3 DNA: TGCGCCAGCAGCCCTTTAACCGGGCCACTCACCGGGGAGCTGTTTTTT; CDR3 protein: CASSPLTGPLTGELFF
J gene: TRBJ1-2; CDR3 length: 11; D gene: .; V gene: TRBV12-3/TRBV12-4; CDR3 DNA: TGTGCCAGCAGTTTGAGTATGGGCTACACCTTC; CDR3 protein: CASSLSMGYTF
J gene: TRBJ2-5; CDR3 length: 14; D gene: .; V gene: TRBV15; CDR3 DNA: TGTGCCACCAGGAACGCTGGCGGGGTGGAGACCCAGTACTTC; CDR3 protein: CATRNAGGVETQYF
J gene: TRBJ1-2; CDR3 length: 14; D gene: .; V gene: TRBV7-9; CDR3 DNA: TGTGCCAGCAGTTACAGACCCTACCAGGATGGCTACACCTTC; CDR3 protein: CASSYRPYQDGYTF
J gene: TRBJ1-5; CDR3 length: 17; D gene: .; V gene: TRBV5-6; CDR3 DNA: TGTGCCAGCAGCTGCGCTTTAGACGGCACTAACAATCAGCCCCAGCATTTT; CDR3 protein: CASSCALDGTNNQPQHF
J gene: TRBJ1-4; CDR3 length: 16; D gene: .; V gene: TRBV18; CDR3 DNA: TGTGCCAGCTCACCAAATCGGGCGGAAAACGACGAAAAACTGTTTTTT; CDR3 protein: CASSPNRAENDEKLFF
J gene: TRBJ1-3; CDR3 length: 17; D gene: .; V gene: TRBV6-1; CDR3 DNA: TGTGCCAGCAGTGATCTCCTGACCAGTTACTCTGGAAACACCATATATTTT; CDR3 protein: CASSDLLTSYSGNTIYF
J gene: TRBJ2-7; CDR3 length: 16; D gene: TRBD2; V gene: TRBV28; CDR3 DNA: TGTGCCAGCAGTCCTAGGGTGACTAGCAGTTCCTACGAGCAGTACTTC; CDR3 protein: CASSPRVTSSSYEQYF
J gene: TRBJ2-7; CDR3 length: 14; D gene: .; V gene: TRBV24-1; CDR3 DNA: TGTGCCACCAGTCGTACGGACTTCGACTACGAGCAGTACTTC; CDR3 protein: CATSRTDFDYEQYF
J gene: TRBJ2-7; CDR3 length: 15; D gene: .; V gene: TRBV11-2; CDR3 DNA: TGTGCCAGCACCGGATTGGGGCCCTCCTCCTACGAGCAGTACTTC; CDR3 protein: CASTGLGPSSYEQYF
J gene: TRBJ1-1; CDR3 length: 16; D gene: .; V gene: TRBV7-9; CDR3 DNA: TGTGCCAGCAGCTTTGATCTCTGGGTAGGGAACACTGAAGCTTTCTTT; CDR3 protein: CASSFDLWVGNTEAFF
J gene: TRBJ2-1; CDR3 length: 13; D gene: .; V gene: TRBV6-5; CDR3 DNA: TGTGCCAGCAGCCAAGTGGGGGCCAATGAGCAGTTCTTC; CDR3 protein: CASSQVGANEQFF
J gene: TRBJ1-6; CDR3 length: 14; D gene: .; V gene: TRBV27; CDR3 DNA: TGTGCCAGCAGTTTAGGAGGGGTAGGGTCACCCCTCCACTTT; CDR3 protein: CASSLGGVGSPLHF
J gene: TRBJ2-7; CDR3 length: 15; D gene: .; V gene: TRBV18; CDR3 DNA: TGTGCCAGCTCACCCCCCGACAGGACCTCCTACGAGCAGTACTTC; CDR3 protein: CASSPPDRTSYEQYF
J gene: TRBJ1-5; CDR3 length: 16; D gene: TRBD1; V gene: TRBV6-5; CDR3 DNA: TGTGCCAGCAGTTCCCAAATCGGGACAGTCAATCAGCCCCAGCATTTT; CDR3 protein: CASSSQIGTVNQPQHF
J gene: TRBJ2-1; CDR3 length: 16; D gene: .; V gene: TRBV19; CDR3 DNA: TGTGCCAGTAGTATAGGGGGGGCGGGAGAGATCAATGAGCAGTTCTTC; CDR3 protein: CASSIGGAGEINEQFF
J gene: TRBJ2-3; CDR3 length: 13; D gene: .; V gene: TRBV6-4; CDR3 DNA: TGTGCCAGCAGTGAAGGGCTCCCAGATACGCAGTATTTT; CDR3 protein: CASSEGLPDTQYF
J gene: TRBJ2-3; CDR3 length: 14; D gene: .; V gene: TRBV24-1; CDR3 DNA: TGTGCCACCAGACCGGGACATAGGGCAGATACGCAGTATTTT; CDR3 protein: CATRPGHRADTQYF
J gene: TRBJ2-5; CDR3 length: 18; D gene: TRBD2; V gene: TRBV29-1; CDR3 DNA: TGCAGCGTACCAGCCCGGGGACTAGCGGGGTCCCGATCGGAGACCCAGTACTTC; CDR3 protein: CSVPARGLAGSRSETQYF
J gene: TRBJ2-5; CDR3 length: 16; D gene: .; V gene: TRBV4-2; CDR3 DNA: TGTGCCAGCAGCCAAGTTCTCGGGGGTACCCAAGAGACCCAGTACTTC; CDR3 protein: CASSQVLGGTQETQYF
J gene: TRBJ1-4; CDR3 length: 15; D gene: .; V gene: TRBV2; CDR3 DNA: TGTGCCAGCAGTAGGACGGGATCAACTAATGAAAAACTGTTTTTT; CDR3 protein: CASSRTGSTNEKLFF
J gene: TRBJ1-5; CDR3 length: 13; D gene: .; V gene: TRBV6-6; CDR3 DNA: TGTGCCGAGGCCTGGGAGAGCAATCAGCCCCAGCATTTT; CDR3 protein: CAEAWESNQPQHF
J gene: TRBJ2-5; CDR3 length: 18; D gene: TRBD2; V gene: TRBV28; CDR3 DNA: TGTGCCAGCAGTTTCCCCTTAGCGGGGGGGCTGATTCAAGAGACCCAGTACTTC; CDR3 protein: CASSFPLAGGLIQETQYF
J gene: TRBJ2-7; CDR3 length: 15; D gene: TRBD1; V gene: TRBV6-5; CDR3 DNA: TGTGCCAGCAGTTACTCCGGACAGGGGGGTTCTGAGCAGTACTTC; CDR3 protein: CASSYSGQGGSEQYF
J gene: TRBJ1-5; CDR3 length: 14; D gene: .; V gene: TRBV5-8; CDR3 DNA: TGTGCCAGCAGGGACCTGGGGACGAGGCTGCCCCAGCATTTT; CDR3 protein: CASRDLGTRLPQHF
J gene: TRBJ2-5; CDR3 length: 21; D gene: TRBD2; V gene: TRBV15; CDR3 DNA: TGTGCCACCAGCAGAGGCCCCGGGACTAGCGGGGGGGCCCTCCGCCAAGAGACCCAGTACTTC; CDR3 protein: CATSRGPGTSGGALRQETQYF
J gene: TRBJ1-2; CDR3 length: 12; D gene: .; V gene: TRBV19; CDR3 DNA: TGTGCCAGTAGTATAGGGCAGTATGGCTACACCTTC; CDR3 protein: CASSIGQYGYTF
J gene: TRBJ1-5; CDR3 length: 15; D gene: TRBD1; V gene: TRBV28; CDR3 DNA: TGTGCCAGCAGATCCCCGGGACAGGGCAATCAGCCCCAGCATTTT; CDR3 protein: CASRSPGQGNQPQHF
J gene: TRBJ2-4; CDR3 length: 15; D gene: TRBD1; V gene: TRBV4-3; CDR3 DNA: TGCGCCAGCAGCCAGGGACAGGGGGTCCAAAACATTCAGTACTTC; CDR3 protein: CASSQGQGVQNIQYF
J gene: TRBJ1-2; CDR3 length: 15; D gene: .; V gene: TRBV5-4; CDR3 DNA: TGTGCCAGCAGCTTGGACGGATCGTCTTTCTATGGCTACACCTTC; CDR3 protein: CASSLDGSSFYGYTF
J gene: TRBJ1-5; CDR3 length: 20; D gene: .; V gene: TRBV6-1; CDR3 DNA: TGTGCCAGCAGTGAAAAACTTACGAGTCCGGGGGGCTATAGCAATCAGCCCCAGCATTTT; CDR3 protein: CASSEKLTSPGGYSNQPQHF
J gene: TRBJ1-2; CDR3 length: 13; D gene: .; V gene: TRBV12-5; CDR3 DNA: TGTGCTAGTGGTCCCACTTCGGCCTATGGCTACACCTTC; CDR3 protein: CASGPTSAYGYTF